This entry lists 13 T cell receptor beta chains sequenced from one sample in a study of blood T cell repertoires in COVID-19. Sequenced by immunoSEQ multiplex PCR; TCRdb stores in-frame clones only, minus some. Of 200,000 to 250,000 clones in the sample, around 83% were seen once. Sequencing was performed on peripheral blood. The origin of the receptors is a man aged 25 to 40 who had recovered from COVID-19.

The DNA of the CDR3 is TGCGCCACCCAAGGTGGGACAGGGGACGCCGGGGAGCTGTTTTTT. As protein: CATQGGTGDAGELFF. The chain is built from TRBV5-1 and TRBJ2-2, with 10 nucleotides matching TRBD1. The V gene's germline CDR1 is SGHRS and CDR2 YFSETQ. Trimming took 9 bases from V and 6 from J; bases not matched to a gene: 11. The CDR3 covers 15 residues.

Here the CDR3 DNA reads TGTGCCAGCAGCCAAGGACAGGGGGCGGCCGGGGAGCTGTTTTTT. It specifies CASSQGQGAAGELFF. The chain carries TRBV3-1 (or the pseudogene TRBV3-2) and TRBJ2-2; 10 bases line up with TRBD1. Trimming took 1 base from V and 6 from J; bases not matched to a gene: 2. Germline loops: CDR1 LGHDT, CDR2 YNNKEL (reference sequence). The CDR3 runs 15 residues.

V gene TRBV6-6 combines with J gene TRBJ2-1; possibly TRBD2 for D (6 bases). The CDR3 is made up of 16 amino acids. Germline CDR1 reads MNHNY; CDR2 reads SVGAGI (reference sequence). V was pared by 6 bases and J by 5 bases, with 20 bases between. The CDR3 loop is CASSTWDLRGDNEQFF. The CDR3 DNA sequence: TGTGCCAGCAGCACATGGGACTTGCGGGGAGACAATGAGCAGTTCTTC.

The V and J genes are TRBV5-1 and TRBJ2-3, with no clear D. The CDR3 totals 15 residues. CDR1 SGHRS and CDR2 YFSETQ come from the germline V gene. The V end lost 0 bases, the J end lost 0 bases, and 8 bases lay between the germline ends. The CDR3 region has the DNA TGCGCCAGCAGCTTGGAACTGCCTAGCACAGATACGCAGTATTTT. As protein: CASSLELPSTDTQYF.

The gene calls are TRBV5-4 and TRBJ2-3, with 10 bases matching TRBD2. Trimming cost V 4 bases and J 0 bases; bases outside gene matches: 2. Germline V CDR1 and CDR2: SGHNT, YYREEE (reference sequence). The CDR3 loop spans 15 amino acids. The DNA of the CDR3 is TGTGCCAGCAGCGTTAGCGGGGGGAGCACAGATACGCAGTATTTT. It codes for CASSVSGGSTDTQYF.

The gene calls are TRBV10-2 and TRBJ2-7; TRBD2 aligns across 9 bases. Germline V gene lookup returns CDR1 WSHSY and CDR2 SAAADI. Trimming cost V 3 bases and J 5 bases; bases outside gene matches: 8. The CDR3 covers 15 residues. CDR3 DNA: TGCGCCAGCAGTGATTGGGCTAGCGGGGTGGACGAGCAGTACGTC. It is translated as CASSDWASGVDEQYV.

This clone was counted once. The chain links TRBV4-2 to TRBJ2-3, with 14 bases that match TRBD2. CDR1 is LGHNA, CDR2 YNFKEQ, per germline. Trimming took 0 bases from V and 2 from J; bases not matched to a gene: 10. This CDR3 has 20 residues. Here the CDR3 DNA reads TGTGCCAGCAGCCAAGATTTGACTAGCGGGGGGGCCTTCCTCACAGATACGCAGTATTTT. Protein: CASSQDLTSGGAFLTDTQYF.

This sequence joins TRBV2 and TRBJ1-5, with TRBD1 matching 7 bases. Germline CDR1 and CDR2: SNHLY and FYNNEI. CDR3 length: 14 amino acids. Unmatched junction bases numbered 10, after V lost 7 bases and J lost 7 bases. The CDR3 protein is CASNHRGMEQPQHF. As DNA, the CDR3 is TGTGCCAGCAACCACAGGGGAATGGAGCAGCCCCAGCATTTT.

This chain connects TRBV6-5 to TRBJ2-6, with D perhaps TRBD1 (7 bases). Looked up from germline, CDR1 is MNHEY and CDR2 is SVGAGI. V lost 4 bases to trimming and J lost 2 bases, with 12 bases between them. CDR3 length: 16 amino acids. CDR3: CASSLAGGTGANVLTF. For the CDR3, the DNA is TGTGCCAGCAGTTTGGCAGGGGGGACTGGGGCCAACGTCCTGACTTTC.

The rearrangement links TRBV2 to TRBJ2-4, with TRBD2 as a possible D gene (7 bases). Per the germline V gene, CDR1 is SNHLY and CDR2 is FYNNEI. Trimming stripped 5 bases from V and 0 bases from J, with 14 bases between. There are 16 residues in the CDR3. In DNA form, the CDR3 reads TGTGCCAGCAGTCACAGGGAGGGGCTAGCCAAAAACATTCAGTACTTC. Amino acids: CASSHREGLAKNIQYF.

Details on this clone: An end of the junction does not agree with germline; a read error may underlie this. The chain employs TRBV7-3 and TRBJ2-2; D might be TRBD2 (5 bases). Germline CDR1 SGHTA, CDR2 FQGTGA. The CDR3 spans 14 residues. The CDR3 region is CASSRDTRGSPILF. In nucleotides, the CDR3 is TGTGCCAGCAGCCGTGATACCCGGGGATCCCCAATCCTTTTT.

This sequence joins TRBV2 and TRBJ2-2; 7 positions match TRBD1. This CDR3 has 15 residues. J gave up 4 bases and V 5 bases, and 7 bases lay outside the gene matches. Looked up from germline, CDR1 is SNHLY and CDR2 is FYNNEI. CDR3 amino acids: CASSYDRVSTGELFF. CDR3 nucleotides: TGTGCCAGCAGTTACGACAGGGTGAGCACCGGGGAGCTGTTTTTT.

The CDR3 DNA is TGTGCCAGCAGCGCGGGTGGACCCCTCCACTTT. Translated, it gives CASSAGGPLHF. The J gene is TRBJ1-6, the V gene TRBV5-8; the D is unclear. Trimming took 4 bases from V and 12 from J, leaving 8 bases between them. There are 11 residues in the CDR3. Per germline, CDR1 SGHTS and CDR2 YDEGEE.